This T cell receptor beta chain appears in the sequencing data of a study of shared clonotypes between healthy human individuals. In the authors' methods: ImmunoSEQ output lacked quality scores and full-length reads, limiting matched filtering. Sequencing used immunoSEQ multiplex PCR; TCRdb keeps in-frame clones, though not all of them. That table gives V, J and clone size, and the DNA gave D and trimming. The repertoire holds about 510,000 clones, with 60% to 85% as singletons. Trimming removed 5 bases from V and 5 bases from J; junction bases left unmatched: 2. Looked up from germline, CDR1 is DFQATT and CDR2 is SNEGSKA (reference sequence). This CDR3 has 11 amino acids.

The source material was PBMCs. V is TRBV20-1 and J is TRBJ2-5; 7 bases line up with TRBD1. The clonotype comes from a woman aged 40 to 50 in good health. Some clones in this sample may be carry-over from other donors' samples. The DNA for the CDR3 is TGCAGTGCTCTACAGGGGGAGACCCAGTACTTC. It codes for CSALQGETQYF.